The T cell receptor beta chain described here comes from a study of blood T cell repertoires in COVID-19. Looking at the study overall: Nucleic acid was either cDNA or gDNA, and it came from T cells, B-cell-depleted T cells, or PBMCs.

In the original processing: Estimation of nucleated cell counts was performed using reference gene primer amplification. The assay was immunoSEQ multiplex PCR, and TCRdb's table has in-frame clones only and misses some. For V, J and clone size, that table is used; D and trimming come from the DNA. There are around 310,000 clones in the sample; roughly 88% occur only once, and about 5% lies in the top ten. With V trimmed by 2 bases and J by 8 bases, 7 bases remained unmatched. In germline, CDR1 is SGHDT, CDR2 YYEEEE. This CDR3 contains 15 residues. Recovery among Cohort 3 donors was established by two negative PCRs, clearance, or symptom resolution. There are a few counts of this clone.

The chain joins TRBV5-6 to TRBJ1-2, with 12 positions matching TRBD1. What was sequenced was PBMCs or T cells enriched from blood (not recorded which). The sequence was obtained from a young man who had recovered from COVID-19. The CDR3 DNA sequence: TGTGCCAGCAGCTTCCGGGACAGGGGGCGTCGAGGCTACACCTTC. This encodes CASSFRDRGRRGYTF.